This T cell receptor (beta chain) was sequenced during a study of low-dose radiotherapy and immunotherapy resistance in tumors. Whole-study context: Both drugs were delivered intravenously to patients (nivolumab 240 mg every two weeks and ipilimumab 1 mg/kg every six weeks).

Alpha and beta chains were covered, as first-strand cDNA relied on TRAV- and TRBV-specific primers. TCR amplification used about 20 PCR cycles, a constant-region primer and a V-primer adapter. TCRdb re-called the reads through MiXCR, storing one row per CDR3 protein. The sample yields around 20,000 distinct CDR3 sequences, roughly 70% seen once. In the RACIN dose-escalation trial, donors got nivolumab plus ipilimumab with aspirin, cyclophosphamide and radiotherapy. Eligible patients bore advanced solid tumors devoid of tumor-infiltrating lymphocytes. This clonotype showed up just once. This receptor was obtained from a human donor with advanced metastatic prostate, ovarian, gallbladder or colorectal cancer (not recorded which). This table probably holds off-target reads from a library built for another chain.

The CDR3 loop reads CASSFPNRDSRLAYGYTF. CDR3 DNA: TGTGCCAGCAGTTTCCCAAACCGGGACAGCCGTTTGGCCTATGGCTACACCTTC. V and J are TRBV28 and TRBJ1-2; 7 bases are a match to TRBD1. V trimming: 3 bases; J trimming: 4 bases; junction bases outside the gene matches: 17. Per germline, CDR1 MDHEN and CDR2 SYDVKM. This CDR3 contains 18 residues.